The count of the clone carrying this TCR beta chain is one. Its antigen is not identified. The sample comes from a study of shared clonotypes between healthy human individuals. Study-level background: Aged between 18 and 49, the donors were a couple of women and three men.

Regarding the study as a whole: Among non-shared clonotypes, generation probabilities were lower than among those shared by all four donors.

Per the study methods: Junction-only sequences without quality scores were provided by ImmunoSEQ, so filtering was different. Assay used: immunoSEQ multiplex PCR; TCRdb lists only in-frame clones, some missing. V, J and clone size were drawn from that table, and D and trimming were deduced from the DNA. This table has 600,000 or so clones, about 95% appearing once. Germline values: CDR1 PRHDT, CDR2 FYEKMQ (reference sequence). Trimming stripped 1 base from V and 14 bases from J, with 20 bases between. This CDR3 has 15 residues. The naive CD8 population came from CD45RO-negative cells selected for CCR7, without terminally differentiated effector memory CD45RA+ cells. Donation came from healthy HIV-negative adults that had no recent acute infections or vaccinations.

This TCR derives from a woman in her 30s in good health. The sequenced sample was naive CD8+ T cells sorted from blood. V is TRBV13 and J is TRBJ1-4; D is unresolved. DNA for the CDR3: TGTGCCAGCAGCTTAGCGGCAGATTATAATGAAGGCCTGTTTTTT. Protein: CASSLAADYNEGLFF.